This T cell receptor (beta chain) was observed in a study of T-cell memory formation after mild COVID-19. TCRdb processed the 5' RACE reads anew with MiXCR; each CDR3 protein has one entry. This table holds approximately 250,000 distinct CDR3 sequences, under 20% found once. The source is a young man who had mild COVID-19 (a few samples of this study predate the infection). Cell type and time point are not known. The sample was PBMCs or a T cell subset sorted from them (not recorded which).

CDR3 in amino acids: CSVGGQGYGYTF. CDR3 nucleotides: TGCAGTGTCGGGGGACAGGGCTATGGCTACACCTTC. This chain uses TRBV20-1 with TRBJ1-2, with 9 bases matching TRBD1. In germline, CDR1 is DFQATT, CDR2 SNEGSKA (reference sequence). There are 12 residues in the CDR3. V was pared by 7 bases and J by 4 bases, with 4 bases of the junction left unmatched.